These T cell receptor beta chains were read from a single sample in a study of beta chain features in type 1 diabetes. Clones were sequenced by immunoSEQ multiplex PCR, and TCRdb holds only the in-frame ones, with some missing. The sample lists 500,000 to 650,000 clones, over 10% seen once, with over 0.1% in the top ten. Sequencing used naive CD4+ T cells from blood. These receptor sequences come from a man aged 25 to 45 with type 1 diabetes. Both conserved end residues are part of each CDR3. The D gene is left open where the match is weak. The size entry is marked missing in some rows and otherwise reads once, few, many or a size class.

-	TRBV19	TRBD2	TRBJ2-4	CASSIAGVGAKNIQYF	TGTGCCAGTAGTATCGCGGGGGTGGGCGCCAAAAACATTCAGTACTTC
-	TRBV25-1	-	TRBJ1-2	CASTGTPGNYGYTF	TGTGCCAGCACTGGGACCCCGGGTAACTATGGCTACACCTTC
few	TRBV15	TRBD1	TRBJ1-2	CATSRPGQGNNYGYTF	TGTGCCACCAGCAGACCAGGACAGGGGAATAACTATGGCTACACCTTC
-	TRBV29-1	-	TRBJ2-7	CSAGDRLSYEQYF	TGCAGCGCCGGCGACCGACTTTCCTACGAGCAGTACTTC
few	TRBV29-1	-	TRBJ2-7	CSVDSQGSEQYF	TGCAGCGTTGATTCCCAGGGTTCCGAGCAGTACTTC
few	TRBV6-5	-	TRBJ2-5	CASRPTVEGTQYF	TGTGCCAGCAGGCCAACGGTGGAGGGGACCCAGTACTTC
-	TRBV9	TRBD1	TRBJ2-2	CASSVTGGTGELFF	TGTGCCAGCAGCGTGACAGGGGGCACCGGGGAGCTGTTTTTT
-	TRBV29-1	-	TRBJ1-1	CSATGNENTEAFF	TGCAGCGCGACGGGGAATGAGAACACTGAAGCTTTCTTT
-	TRBV6-6	TRBD1	TRBJ2-6	CASGRTGNSGANVLTF	TGTGCCAGCGGCCGGACAGGCAACTCTGGGGCCAACGTCCTGACTTTC
few	TRBV5-1	TRBD2	TRBJ2-2	CASSLTSGSTGELFF	TGCGCCAGCAGCTTGACTAGCGGGAGCACCGGGGAGCTGTTTTTT
-	TRBV10-1	-	TRBJ2-7	CASSDFPYEQYF	TGCGCCAGCAGTGACTTTCCCTACGAGCAGTACTTC
-	TRBV27	TRBD1	TRBJ2-2	CASSPGTGGITGELFF	TGTGCCAGCAGTCCCGGGACAGGGGGCATCACCGGGGAGCTGTTTTTT
-	TRBV18	-	TRBJ2-7	CASSPELAHNEQYF	TGTGCCAGCTCACCAGAGTTGGCGCACAACGAGCAGTACTTC
-	TRBV14	TRBD1	TRBJ2-7	CASSFGQAFGYEQYF	TGTGCCAGCAGCTTCGGACAGGCTTTCGGGTACGAGCAGTACTTC
-	TRBV10-3	-	TRBJ2-7	CAISLDSYEQYF	TGTGCCATCAGCTTAGACAGCTACGAGCAGTACTTC
few	TRBV4-2	-	TRBJ2-3	CASSQDVGSTDTQYF	TGTGCCAGCAGCCAAGACGTCGGCTCCACAGATACGCAGTATTTT